This TCR beta chain appears in the sequencing data of a study of regulatory T cells in long-lasting Graves disease. Study at large: Persistent Graves' disease meant over 5 years of antithyroid drugs with positive TSH receptor antibodies. Overall study results and limits: Few sampled subjects may have lowered accuracy.

Time point: persistent/refractory GD, antithyroid drugs over 5 years with positive TRAb. The TCR library used RNA extracted from PBMCs. EDTA tubes collected nine milliliters of peripheral blood. The CDR3 is 13 residues long. Trimming at V came to 3 bases and at J to 11 bases, leaving 9 bases not matched to a gene. Germline CDR1 reads SGHTA; CDR2 reads FQGNSA. There are a few counts of this clonotype. Its antigen is currently unknown. HTBI primers from iRepertoire and Arm-PCR of CDR3 regions yielded the TCR beta libraries. One entry per CDR3 protein, called by TCRdb with MiXCR from the multiplex PCR reads. This sample has approximately 400,000 distinct CDR3 sequences, with around 21% found just once.

The chain is built from TRBV7-2 and TRBJ1-1; TRBD1 matches at 7 bases. This TCR derives from a female donor with Graves disease. Sequenced here: peripheral blood mononuclear cells (PBMCs), sampled when the disease was refractory, from a patient treated with antithyroid drugs. In DNA, the CDR3 is TGTGCCAGCAGCTTGGGACAGCTGCGGGGTGCTTTCTTT. Translating it yields CASSLGQLRGAFF. Looking up the rest from reference TRBV7-2 and TRBJ1-1 gives the full variable domain: GAGVSQSPSNKVTEKGKDVELRCDPISGHTALYWYRQSLGQGLEFLIYFQGNSAPDKSGLPSDRFSAERTGGSVSTLTIQRTQQEDSAVYLCASSLGQLRGAFFGQGTRLTVV.